The T cell receptor (beta chain) described here comes from a study of cytomegalovirus exposure and HLA in healthy donors. Study at large: Earlier, 110 million or so unique TCR beta sequences were recovered from about 179 million T cells by an analysis. Findings of the study overall: Per published reports, the classifier diagnosed cytomegalovirus status with high specificity and sensitivity. Segments of the TCR beta V type were, in most cases, productive about 90% or about 30% of the time in an earlier analysis.

As concerns this clone: Antigen specificity is unknown.

The PCR was carried out with 60 Vbeta primers and 13 Jbeta primers. Profiled with immunoSEQ multiplex PCR; TCRdb holds only in-frame clones, not every one. In the table there are approximately 150,000 clones, approximately 71% of which are singletons. Trimming cost V 3 bases and J 2 bases, with 5 bases left between them. The CDR3 loop spans 13 amino acids. CDR1 and CDR2 (germline): KGHSH, LQKENI. The J gene is TRBJ2-1, the V gene TRBV18; D ambiguous. This receptor was obtained from a man aged 25-45 years in good health and CMV-seropositive. The sequenced material came from PBMCs. CDR3 sequence reads: CASSPAAYNEQFF. In nucleotides, the CDR3 is TGTGCCAGCTCACCGGCGGCCTACAATGAGCAGTTCTTC.